This T cell receptor beta chain derives from a study of beta chain features in type 1 diabetes. Study-wide background: When patients were set against healthy donors, age, gender and cell yields were similar. Study-level findings and limits: Within patients, naive, central memory and Treg TCRB repertoires seemed more similar than within healthy donors. All four CD4+ subsets from Type 1 diabetes patients carried moderately but significantly shorter TCRB CDR3s.

cDNA synthesis used the whole RNA isolate, giving expressed TCRB sequences. It was found that naive, central memory and regulatory T cell samples averaged around 3.5 million reads. Only in-frame clones appear in the TCRdb table, and some are missing; sequencing was by immunoSEQ multiplex PCR. The sample lists hundreds of thousands of clones; more than 12% were seen once. To note about this clone: Its cognate antigen is unknown.

Averaging around 110 mL, one heparinised blood draw came from each individual donor. The material sequenced was naive CD4+ T cells from blood. This receptor was identified in a young man with type 1 diabetes.

The CDR3 is CASSQDREYYGYTF. CDR3 sequence (DNA): TGTGCCAGCTCACAAGACAGGGAATACTATGGCTACACCTTC. The chain has TRBV18 and TRBJ1-2; 7 bases line up with TRBD1. With 4 bases clipped from V and 3 bases from J, the junction kept 5 bases outside the gene matches. The length of the CDR3 is 14 residues. Germline lookup yields CDR1 KGHSH and CDR2 LQKENI. Full variable domain (rest looked up from reference TRBV18 and TRBJ1-2): NAGVMQNPRHLVRRRGQEARLRCSPMKGHSHVYWYRQLPEEGLKFMVYLQKENIIDESGMPKERFSAEFPKEGPSILRIQQVVRGDSAAYFCASSQDREYYGYTFGSGTRLTVV.